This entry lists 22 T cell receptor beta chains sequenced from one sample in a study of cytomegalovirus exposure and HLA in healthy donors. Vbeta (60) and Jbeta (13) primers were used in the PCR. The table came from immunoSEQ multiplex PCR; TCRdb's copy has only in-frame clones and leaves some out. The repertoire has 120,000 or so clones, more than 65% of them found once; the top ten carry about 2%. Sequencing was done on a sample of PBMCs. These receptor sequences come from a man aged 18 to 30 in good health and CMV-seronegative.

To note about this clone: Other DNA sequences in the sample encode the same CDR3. The CDR3 region is CASSVGGGDTGELFF. CDR3 in DNA: TGTGCCAGCAGCGTGGGCGGGGGAGACACCGGGGAGCTGTTTTTT. The chain couples TRBV9 to TRBJ2-2; 7 bases fit TRBD2. Trimming at V came to 2 bases and at J to 3 bases, leaving 4 bases not matched to a gene. From germline, CDR1 is SGDLS and CDR2 YYNGEE. This CDR3 has 15 amino acids.

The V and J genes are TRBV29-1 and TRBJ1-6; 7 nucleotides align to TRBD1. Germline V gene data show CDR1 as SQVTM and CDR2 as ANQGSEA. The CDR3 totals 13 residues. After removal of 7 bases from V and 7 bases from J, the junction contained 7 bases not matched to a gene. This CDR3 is CSAVDRPNSPLHF. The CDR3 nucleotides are TGCAGCGCTGTGGACAGGCCAAATTCACCCCTCCACTTT.

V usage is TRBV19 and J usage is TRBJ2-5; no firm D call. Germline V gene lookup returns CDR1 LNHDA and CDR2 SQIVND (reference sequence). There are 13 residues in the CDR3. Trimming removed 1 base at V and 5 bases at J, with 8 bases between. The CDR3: CASSIGPWETQYF. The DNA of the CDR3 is TGTGCCAGTAGTATAGGGCCGTGGGAGACCCAGTACTTC.

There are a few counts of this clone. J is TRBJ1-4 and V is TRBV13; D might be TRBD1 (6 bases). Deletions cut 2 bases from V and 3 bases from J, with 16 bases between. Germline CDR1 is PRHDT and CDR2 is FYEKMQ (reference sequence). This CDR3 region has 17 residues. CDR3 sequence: CASSLYPVRGSNEKLFF. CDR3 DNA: TGTGCCAGCAGCTTATACCCCGTGAGGGGGTCTAATGAAAAACTGTTTTTT.

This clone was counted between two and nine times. In nucleotides, the CDR3 is TGTGCCAGCATCGGAGGGGGGGGACTGTTTTTT. Amino acid sequence: CASIGGGGLFF. The chain uses TRBV6-1 and TRBJ1-4; perhaps TRBD1 as D (6 bases). The germline V and J ends were trimmed by 7 bases and 13 bases, with 13 bases remaining between them. CDR1 and CDR2 from the germline V gene are MNHNS and SASEGT. The CDR3 totals 11 residues.

CDR3 DNA: TGTGCCAGCAGCCCCCGACCGGGGGGCCAATACGAGCAGTACTTC. Its translation: CASSPRPGGQYEQYF. The chain couples TRBV6-5 to TRBJ2-7, with a tentative D call TRBD2 (7 bases). The CDR3 has 15 amino acids. CDR1 MNHEY and CDR2 SVGAGI come from the germline V gene. V dropped 6 bases and J dropped 4 bases, with 19 bases sitting between them.

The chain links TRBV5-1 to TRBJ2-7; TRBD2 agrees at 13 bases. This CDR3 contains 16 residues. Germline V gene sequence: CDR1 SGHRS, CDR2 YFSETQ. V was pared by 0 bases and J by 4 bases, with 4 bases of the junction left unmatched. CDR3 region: CASSLVTSGGVYEQYF. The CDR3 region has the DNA TGCGCCAGCAGCTTGGTAACTAGCGGGGGGGTATACGAGCAGTACTTC.

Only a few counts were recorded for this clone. CDR3 coding DNA: TGTGCCAGCAGCAGTGGCAGGGGGCCGGGCACAGATACGCAGTATTTT. Its protein product is CASSSGRGPGTDTQYF. The V and J genes are TRBV5-8 and TRBJ2-3, with 8 positions matching TRBD1. The CDR3 is 16 residues long. Per germline, CDR1 SGHTS and CDR2 YDEGEE. With V trimmed by 4 bases and J by 1 base, 8 bases remained unmatched.

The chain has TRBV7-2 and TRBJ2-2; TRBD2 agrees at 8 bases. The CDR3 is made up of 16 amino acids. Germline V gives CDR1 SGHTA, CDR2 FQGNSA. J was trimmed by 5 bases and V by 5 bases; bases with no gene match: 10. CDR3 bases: TGTGCCAGCAGCCCGTACGGGGGGGCCCGGACCGGGGAGCTGTTTTTT. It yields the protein CASSPYGGARTGELFF.

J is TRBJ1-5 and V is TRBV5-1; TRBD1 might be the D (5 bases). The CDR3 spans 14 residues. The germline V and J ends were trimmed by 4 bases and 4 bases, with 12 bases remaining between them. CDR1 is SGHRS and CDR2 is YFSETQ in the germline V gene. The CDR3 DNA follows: TGCGCCAGCAGCCTAGGGGAGGGTAATCAGCCCCAGCATTTT. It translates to CASSLGEGNQPQHF.

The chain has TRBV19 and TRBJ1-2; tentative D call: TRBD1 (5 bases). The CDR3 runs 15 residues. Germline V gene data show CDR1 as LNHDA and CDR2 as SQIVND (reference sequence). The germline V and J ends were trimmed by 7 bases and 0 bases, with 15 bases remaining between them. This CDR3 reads CASTIDRAANYGYTF. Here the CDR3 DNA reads TGTGCCAGTACCATTGACAGAGCCGCTAACTATGGCTACACCTTC. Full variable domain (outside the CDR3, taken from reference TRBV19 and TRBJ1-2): DGGITQSPKYLFRKEGQNVTLSCEQNLNHDAMYWYRQDPGQGLRLIYYSQIVNDFQKGDIAEGYSVSREKKESFPLTVTSAQKNPTAFYLCASTIDRAANYGYTFGSGTRLTVV.

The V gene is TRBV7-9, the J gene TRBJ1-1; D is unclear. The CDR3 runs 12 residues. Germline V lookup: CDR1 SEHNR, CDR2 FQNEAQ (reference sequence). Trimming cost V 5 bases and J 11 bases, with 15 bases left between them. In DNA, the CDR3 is TGTGCCAGCAGCCTGGAGGTCGGTGGGGCTTTCTTT. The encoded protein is CASSLEVGGAFF.

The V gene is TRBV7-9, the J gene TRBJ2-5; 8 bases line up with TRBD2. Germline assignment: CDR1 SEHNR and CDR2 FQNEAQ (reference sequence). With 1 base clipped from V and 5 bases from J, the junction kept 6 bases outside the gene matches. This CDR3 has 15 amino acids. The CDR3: CASSLVAGGRETQYF. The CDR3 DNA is TGTGCCAGCAGCTTAGTCGCGGGGGGTAGGGAGACCCAGTACTTC.

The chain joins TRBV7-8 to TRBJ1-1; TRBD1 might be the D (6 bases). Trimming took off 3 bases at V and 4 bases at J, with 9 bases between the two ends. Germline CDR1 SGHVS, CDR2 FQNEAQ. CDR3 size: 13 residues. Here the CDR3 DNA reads TGTGCCAGCAGCTTCAGGGGTTCCACTGAAGCTTTCTTT. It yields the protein CASSFRGSTEAFF.

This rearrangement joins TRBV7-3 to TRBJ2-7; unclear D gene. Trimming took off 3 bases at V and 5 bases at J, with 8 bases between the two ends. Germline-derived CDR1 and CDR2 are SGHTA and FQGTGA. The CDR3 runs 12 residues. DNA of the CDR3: TGTGCCAGCAGCTTTCCCCCCAACGAGCAGTACTTC. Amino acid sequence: CASSFPPNEQYF.

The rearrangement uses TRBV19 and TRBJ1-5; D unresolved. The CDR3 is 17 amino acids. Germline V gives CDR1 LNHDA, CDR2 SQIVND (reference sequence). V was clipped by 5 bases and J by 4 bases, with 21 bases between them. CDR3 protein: CASSFDLEGGRNQPQHF. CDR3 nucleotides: TGTGCCAGTAGTTTTGACTTGGAGGGAGGGAGGAATCAGCCCCAGCATTTT.

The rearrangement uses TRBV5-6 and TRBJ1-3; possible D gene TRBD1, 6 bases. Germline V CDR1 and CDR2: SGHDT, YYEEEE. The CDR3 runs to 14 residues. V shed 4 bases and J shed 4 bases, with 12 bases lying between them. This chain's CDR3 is CASSEGHLGNTIYF. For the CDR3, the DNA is TGTGCCAGCAGCGAGGGACACCTCGGAAACACCATATATTTT.

Here the CDR3 reads CSVENRGQVNTEAFF. The CDR3 DNA reads TGCAGCGTTGAAAACAGGGGGCAGGTGAACACTGAAGCTTTCTTT. The chain combines TRBV29-1 with TRBJ1-1, with TRBD1 matching over 9 bases. This CDR3 region has 15 residues. J was trimmed by 0 bases and V by 2 bases; bases with no gene match: 4. The V gene's germline CDR1 is SQVTM and CDR2 ANQGSEA.

The CDR3 DNA reads as TGTGCCAGCTCACGAGGGACAGGGTCTACGAACACTGAAGCTTTCTTT. It is translated as CASSRGTGSTNTEAFF. The V gene is TRBV18, the J gene TRBJ1-1, with 9 bases aligning to TRBD1. The V gene's germline CDR1 is KGHSH and CDR2 LQKENI. V was pared by 4 bases and J by 1 base, with 7 bases of the junction left unmatched. The CDR3 spans 16 residues.

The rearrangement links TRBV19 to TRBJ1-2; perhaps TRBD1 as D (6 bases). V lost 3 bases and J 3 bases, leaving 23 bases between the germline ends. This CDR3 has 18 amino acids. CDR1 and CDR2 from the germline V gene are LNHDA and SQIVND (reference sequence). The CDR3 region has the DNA TGTGCCAGTAGTATCTTCGGTCCAGGGGCCTCCTCTTACTATGGCTACACCTTC. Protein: CASSIFGPGASSYYGYTF.

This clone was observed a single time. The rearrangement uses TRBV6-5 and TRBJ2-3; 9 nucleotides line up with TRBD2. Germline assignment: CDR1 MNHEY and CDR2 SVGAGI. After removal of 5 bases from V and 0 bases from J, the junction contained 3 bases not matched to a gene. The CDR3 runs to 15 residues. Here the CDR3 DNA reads TGTGCCAGCAGTAGCGGGGGGCATAGCACAGATACGCAGTATTTT. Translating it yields CASSSGGHSTDTQYF.

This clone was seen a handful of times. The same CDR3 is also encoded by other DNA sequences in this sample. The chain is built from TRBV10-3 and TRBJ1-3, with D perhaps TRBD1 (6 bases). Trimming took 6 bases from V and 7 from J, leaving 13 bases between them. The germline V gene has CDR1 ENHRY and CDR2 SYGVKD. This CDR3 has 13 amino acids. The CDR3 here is CAIRRDIENTIYF. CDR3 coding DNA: TGTGCCATCAGAAGGGACATCGAGAACACCATATATTTT.